This T cell receptor beta chain was captured by sequencing in a study of shared clonotypes between healthy human individuals. V gave up 4 bases and J gave up 4 bases, with 16 bases separating them. The length of the CDR3 is 15 residues. The germline V gene has CDR1 SGHVS and CDR2 FQNEAQ. The table lists this clone with a count of one. Naive CD8 cells were CD45RO-negative, positively selected for CCR7, excluding terminally differentiated effector memory CD45RA+ cells. Data came from immunoSEQ multiplex PCR; TCRdb stores just in-frame clones and leaves some out. The data hold 800,000 to 950,000 clones, with about 96% observed a single time.

This receptor was obtained from a young man in good health. The source material was naive CD8+ T cells sorted from blood. The V gene is TRBV7-8, the J gene TRBJ1-2; D gene unclear. The DNA for the CDR3 is TGTGCCAGCAGCTCCTCCGGGGAAAGAGGCTATGGCTACACCTTC. This sequence encodes CASSSSGERGYGYTF.